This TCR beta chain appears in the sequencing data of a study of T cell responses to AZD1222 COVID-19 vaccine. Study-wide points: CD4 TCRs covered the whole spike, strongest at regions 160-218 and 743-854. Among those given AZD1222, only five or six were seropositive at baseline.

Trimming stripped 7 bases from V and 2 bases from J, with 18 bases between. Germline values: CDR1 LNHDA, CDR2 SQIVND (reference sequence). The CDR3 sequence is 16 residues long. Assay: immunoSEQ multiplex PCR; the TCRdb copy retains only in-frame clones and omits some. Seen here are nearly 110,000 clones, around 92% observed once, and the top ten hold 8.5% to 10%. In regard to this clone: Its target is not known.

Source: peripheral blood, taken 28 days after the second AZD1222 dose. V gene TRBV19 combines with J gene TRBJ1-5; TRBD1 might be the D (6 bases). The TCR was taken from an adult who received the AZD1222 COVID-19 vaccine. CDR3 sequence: CASTLTQGSGNQPQHF. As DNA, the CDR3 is TGTGCCAGTACCCTAACACAGGGTTCGGGCAATCAGCCCCAGCATTTT.